This T cell receptor beta chain was sequenced in a study of response to subunit inactivated influenza vaccine. Study findings and constraints: The authors proposed limited new T cell recruitment per seasonal influenza vaccination.

This clonotype has at least ten counts. Antigen specificity is unknown. One entry per CDR3 protein results from TCRdb running MiXCR on the RT-PCR reads. The data show hundreds of thousands of distinct CDR3 sequences, approximately 14% seen once. The CDR3 spans 16 residues. The junction had 12 bases not matched to a gene; V was cut back by 6 bases and J by 2 bases. Germline V lookup: CDR1 MNHEY, CDR2 SVGEGT. The sample here was PBMCs from blood, taken roughly 13 days after vaccination. The chain combines TRBV6-2 or TRBV6-3 with TRBJ2-7; 8 nucleotides agree with TRBD1. This TCR came from a man aged 50 to 60 who received an inactivated influenza vaccine. The CDR3 here is CASSPIPGGRTYEQYF. The CDR3 DNA reads TGTGCCAGCAGCCCGATCCCAGGGGGCAGGACCTACGAGCAGTACTTC.